These 4 T cell receptor beta chains were sequenced from one sample in a study of cytomegalovirus exposure and HLA in healthy donors. 60 Vbeta and 13 Jbeta primers were used in PCR. The data were produced by immunoSEQ multiplex PCR, yet TCRdb's version contains in-frame clones alone and is incomplete. The data hold 110,000 to 150,000 clones, with approximately 84% observed a single time. Sequenced material: PBMCs. Receptors were obtained from a woman aged 35 to 49 in good health and CMV-seronegative.

With respect to this clone: The CDR3 does not end in the conserved phenylalanine or tryptophan, so this is likely a read error. It is unclear where the CDR3 begins or ends on the DNA, so no DNA is shown, and the CDR3 is as TCRdb lists it. The chain employs TRBV28 and TRBJ2-7; the D segment call TRBD1 is taken from the table without a DNA check. The CDR3 contains 11 residues when both ends are counted. CDR1 is MDHEN, CDR2 SYDVKM, per germline. CDR3: CASSSGQGDNL.

J is TRBJ2-7 and V is TRBV2; D may be TRBD1 (5 bases). Germline CDR1 SNHLY, CDR2 FYNNEI. Trimming removed 3 bases at V and 2 bases at J, with 8 bases between. The CDR3 is 13 amino acids. The CDR3 reads CASSDRQTYEQYF. For the CDR3, the DNA is TGTGCCAGCAGTGACAGACAGACCTACGAGCAGTACTTC. The full variable domain, completed using reference TRBV2 and TRBJ2-7, is EPEVTQTPSHQVTQMGQEVILRCVPISNHLYFYWYRQILGQKVEFLVSFYNNEISEKSEIFDDQFSVERPDGSNFTLKIRSTKLEDSAMYFCASSDRQTYEQYFGPGTRLTVT.

V gene TRBV7-3 combines with J gene TRBJ2-1; possibly TRBD2 for D (6 bases). The length of the CDR3 is 13 residues. Germline CDR1 is SGHTA and CDR2 is FQGTGA. Trimming took off 2 bases at V and 6 bases at J, with 8 bases between the two ends. CDR3 in DNA: TGTGCCAGCAGCTTATGGGACTCCAATGAGCAGTTCTTC. Encoded protein: CASSLWDSNEQFF.

The chain joins TRBV15 to TRBJ2-1; weak D call: TRBD2 (6 bases). V lost 6 bases, J lost 5 bases, and 11 bases lay in between. This CDR3 is 13 amino acids long. Per the germline V gene, CDR1 is LNHNV and CDR2 is YYDKDF (reference sequence). The DNA for the CDR3 is TGTGCCACCAGGACTAGGGAGAACAATGAGCAGTTCTTC. Translating it yields CATRTRENNEQFF.